The sequence of this T cell receptor beta chain was determined in a study of cytomegalovirus exposure and HLA in healthy donors. Study at large: Samples from HLA-typed donors yielded about 85 million unique TCRs in an early data release. Study outcomes and limitations: Association of a missense DCLRE1C variant with TCR beta V- and J-gene trimming was reported in a later analysis. Later analysis identified several of the most significant clusters that appeared linked to common viral pathogens.

The CDR3 spans 18 residues. V gave up 5 bases and J gave up 5 bases; unmatched junction bases: 15. Germline V gene lookup returns CDR1 SEHNR and CDR2 FQNEAQ (reference sequence). A remark on this clone: Its antigen is not known.

The PCR had 60 Vbeta and 13 Jbeta primers. Sequencing used immunoSEQ multiplex PCR; TCRdb keeps in-frame clones, though not all of them. The data contain about 140,000 clones, 70% to 75% of them singletons. The origin of this receptor is a woman in her twenties or thirties in good health and CMV-seronegative. The sequenced sample consisted of PBMCs. This rearrangement joins TRBV7-9 to TRBJ2-3; TRBD2 aligns across 11 bases. CDR3 sequence reads: CASSHLAGGPHGGDTQYF. Written as DNA, the CDR3 is TGTGCCAGCAGCCATCTAGCGGGGGGCCCTCATGGCGGAGATACGCAGTATTTT.